These T cell receptor beta chains were read from a single sample in a study of neurological immune-mediated disorders. TCRdb independently ran MiXCR on the 5' RACE reads; one entry per CDR3 protein. The sample carries 50,000 or so distinct CDR3 sequences, about 3.4% recorded once. Sample: PBMCs. The receptors come from a woman aged 55-69 years with multiple sclerosis. The CDR3 runs from the conserved cysteine through the conserved F or W. A D gene is named only where the DNA matches it firmly. Sizes are listed as once, few, many, or a class for an expanded clone.

CDR3nt,CDR3aa,abundance,j_gene,d_gene,v_gene
TGCGCCAGCAGCCAAGATTTAGGGCGTCGTACGGAGACCCAGTACTTC,CASSQDLGRRTETQYF,many,TRBJ2-5,NA,TRBV4-3
TGTGCCATCAGTGAGGGACAGCCCAGCCAAGAGACCCAGTACTTC,CAISEGQPSQETQYF,many,TRBJ2-5,NA,TRBV10-3
TGCGCCAGCAGCCCAGGTCCCGGGACCTTTGCGGATACGCAGTATTTT,CASSPGPGTFADTQYF,many,TRBJ2-3,NA,TRBV5-1
TGTGCCAGCAGTCACATCAGGGACAGCTACAATGAGCAGTTCTTC,CASSHIRDSYNEQFF,few,TRBJ2-1,TRBD1,TRBV28
TGTGCCAGCAGCCAAGAGGGGACCAACTATGGCTACACCTTC,CASSQEGTNYGYTF,many,TRBJ1-2,NA,TRBV3-1
TGCAGTGCTAGAGGAGACAGGGGCCCTCGTGAGCAGTACTTC,CSARGDRGPREQYF,many,TRBJ2-7,TRBD1,TRBV20-1
TGTGCCAGCAGTTTAAACAGGGGACCGTACAATGAGCAGTTCTTC,CASSLNRGPYNEQFF,many,TRBJ2-1,TRBD1,TRBV28
TGTGCCTCGACTAGCGGGAGTGCCGGGGAGCTGTTTTTT,CASTSGSAGELFF,many,TRBJ2-2,TRBD2,TRBV5-8
TGCAGTGCTAAAGGACTAGCGGGGGGACAAGAGACCCAGTACTTC,CSAKGLAGGQETQYF,many,TRBJ2-5,TRBD2,TRBV20-1
TGCGCCAGCAGCCATAACCCCGGGCCCAAGACTCCGGCAGATACGCAGTATTTT,CASSHNPGPKTPADTQYF,many,TRBJ2-3,NA,TRBV4-1
TGTGCCAGCAGTTTCCGGGGACCTTATTACGAGCAGTACTTC,CASSFRGPYYEQYF,many,TRBJ2-7,NA,TRBV27